Sequencing of this T cell receptor beta chain was carried out in a study of Tregs in tolerant kidney transplant recipients. Study-level points and caveats: Expanding Tregs on activated donor B cells appeared to best identify donor-specific TCRbeta clones.

Repertoires were generated with immunoSEQ multiplex PCR, while TCRdb's copy carries only in-frame clones and drops some. This repertoire shows over 50,000 clones, roughly 88% found once; its top ten account for roughly 2.2%. Points on this clone: Antigen: not known.

CDR1 and CDR2 (germline): LGHNT, FRNRAP. Trimming removed 5 bases from V and 5 bases from J, with 16 bases in between. The CDR3 consists of 14 residues. The input for sequencing was Tregs from blood, taken before the transplant. This TCR was recovered from a human donor who received a combined kidney and bone marrow transplant. This sequence joins TRBV12-5 and TRBJ2-7; no clear D gene. DNA for the CDR3: TGTGCTAGTGGTCACCGGGCCGCCTCGGACGAGCAGTACTTC. This sequence encodes CASGHRAASDEQYF.